The rows below give T cell receptor beta chains drawn from one sample of a study of blood T cell repertoires in COVID-19. Assay used: immunoSEQ multiplex PCR; TCRdb lists only in-frame clones, some missing. The data contain over 200,000 clones, about 87% of them singletons. Sequencing was carried out using PBMCs or T cells enriched from blood (not recorded which). The receptors shown here come from a man aged 30 to 45 who had recovered from COVID-19. Both conserved end residues are part of each CDR3. The D gene is left open where the match is weak. Clone size is not always given. Where it is, it says once, few, many or a class for expanded clones.

clone_size,j_call,v_call,d_call,cdr3_aa,cdr3_nt
few,TRBJ2-2,TRBV14,TRBD2,CASSRTSGGGTGELFF,TGTGCCAGCAGCCGAACTAGCGGGGGAGGCACCGGGGAGCTGTTTTTT
NA,TRBJ2-3,TRBV11-2,NA,CASSLDRWADTQYF,TGTGCCAGCAGCTTAGATAGATGGGCGGATACGCAGTATTTT
NA,TRBJ1-4,TRBV4-3,NA,CASSQDRGRGNEKLFF,TGCGCCAGCAGCCAAGATCGAGGCAGGGGTAATGAAAAACTGTTTTTT
NA,TRBJ2-3,TRBV9,TRBD2,CASSVGLAPSTDTQYF,TGTGCCAGCAGCGTCGGACTAGCACCTAGCACAGATACGCAGTATTTT
NA,TRBJ1-5,TRBV7-2,TRBD1,CASSPGQGFSNQPQHF,TGTGCCAGCAGCCCGGGACAGGGTTTCAGCAATCAGCCCCAGCATTTT
NA,TRBJ1-5,TRBV4-1,TRBD1,CASSQEGTGNQPQHF,TGCGCCAGCAGCCAAGAGGGGACAGGGAATCAGCCCCAGCATTTT
NA,TRBJ1-1,TRBV7-9,TRBD1,CASSPDRVDTEAFF,TGTGCCAGCAGCCCCGACAGGGTTGACACTGAAGCTTTCTTT
NA,TRBJ2-5,TRBV11-2,TRBD1,CASSLDPGQGETQYF,TGTGCCAGCAGCTTAGACCCGGGACAGGGAGAGACCCAGTACTTC
NA,TRBJ2-2,TRBV4-3,TRBD1,CASSQDLRDRGTGELFF,TGCGCCAGCAGCCAAGATCTCCGCGACAGGGGCACCGGGGAGCTGTTTTTT
once,TRBJ2-7,TRBV5-4,TRBD1,CASSLGQGLYEQYF,TGTGCCAGCAGCTTAGGACAGGGTTTGTACGAGCAGTACTTC
NA,TRBJ1-5,TRBV28,TRBD1,CASRRTGGNQPQHF,TGTGCCAGCAGAAGGACAGGGGGCAATCAGCCCCAGCATTTT
few,TRBJ2-7,TRBV9,TRBD1,CASSDRDRPYEQYF,TGTGCCAGCAGCGACCGGGACAGGCCCTACGAGCAGTACTTC
NA,TRBJ2-1,TRBV4-1,NA,CASSQEAGSSYNEQFF,TGCGCCAGCAGCCAAGAGGCGGGGAGCTCCTACAATGAGCAGTTCTTC
NA,TRBJ2-7,TRBV4-1,TRBD1,CASSQDIDRATEQYF,TGCGCCAGCAGCCAAGATATCGACAGGGCAACTGAGCAGTACTTC
once,TRBJ1-1,TRBV5-1,NA,CASYTGVGQNTEAFF,TGCGCCAGCTACACCGGGGTCGGGCAGAACACTGAAGCTTTCTTT
NA,TRBJ1-2,TRBV24-1,TRBD1,CATAPGQRDTYGYTF,TGTGCCACCGCCCCGGGACAGCGAGACACTTATGGCTACACCTTC
NA,TRBJ2-7,TRBV7-8,TRBD2,CASSPKGLAGNEEQYF,TGTGCCAGCAGCCCCAAGGGGTTAGCGGGTAATGAGGAGCAGTACTTC
NA,TRBJ1-2,TRBV6-5,TRBD1,CASSYSPGQGAGYTF,TGTGCCAGCAGTTACTCCCCGGGACAGGGGGCTGGCTACACCTTC
NA,TRBJ1-1,TRBV27,NA,CASSLYLGKKNTEAFF,TGTGCCAGCAGTTTATATCTCGGGAAAAAGAACACTGAAGCTTTCTTT
NA,TRBJ1-2,TRBV5-4,NA,CASMGYYGYTF,TGTGCCAGCATGGGCTACTATGGCTACACCTTC
NA,TRBJ1-5,TRBV18,NA,CASSPAEQVTFRPQHF,TGTGCCAGCTCACCAGCCGAACAGGTAACCTTTCGGCCCCAGCATTTT
NA,TRBJ1-5,TRBV30,TRBD1,CAWSATGGQPQHF,TGTGCCTGGTCCGCGACAGGGGGGCAGCCCCAGCATTTT
NA,TRBJ1-4,TRBV7-9,NA,CASSARLGDPRSNEKLFF,TGTGCCAGCAGCGCCCGTCTCGGGGATCCCCGATCTAATGAAAAACTGTTTTTT
NA,TRBJ2-7,TRBV7-6,TRBD1,CASSSGQGASYEQYF,TGTGCCAGCAGCTCCGGACAGGGGGCCTCCTACGAGCAGTACTTC
few,TRBJ1-5,TRBV6-2/TRBV6-3,NA,CASSYSERGRNQPQHF,TGTGCCAGCAGTTACTCGGAAAGGGGTCGTAATCAGCCCCAGCATTTT
NA,TRBJ1-5,TRBV3-1/TRBV3-2,TRBD1,CASSQGTGINQPQHF,TGTGCCAGCAGCCAGGGGACAGGGATCAATCAGCCCCAGCATTTT
NA,TRBJ2-2,TRBV9,NA,CASRMGQGLTGELFF,TGTGCCAGCCGCATGGGGCAGGGATTGACCGGGGAGCTGTTTTTT
NA,TRBJ1-4,TRBV5-4,NA,CASSRDRANEKLFF,TGTGCCAGCAGCCGGGATAGGGCAAATGAAAAACTGTTTTTT
NA,TRBJ1-3,TRBV7-2,NA,CASSLGEKDTIYF,TGTGCCAGCAGCTTAGGGGAGAAGGACACCATATATTTT
once,TRBJ2-1,TRBV9,NA,CASSVGRDPYNEQFF,TGTGCCAGCAGCGTAGGTCGGGATCCTTACAATGAGCAGTTCTTC
NA,TRBJ1-1,TRBV29-1,NA,CSVRGHMNTEAFF,TGCAGCGTTCGGGGACATATGAACACTGAAGCTTTCTTT
NA,TRBJ1-4,TRBV9,TRBD1,CASSVTGTGGEKLFF,TGTGCCAGCAGCGTGACCGGGACAGGGGGAGAAAAACTGTTTTTT
NA,TRBJ2-7,TRBV21-1,NA,CASSKSCPPGTGGYEQYF,TGTGCCAGCAGCAAATCCTGCCCCCCCGGGACAGGGGGTTACGAGCAGTACTTC
NA,TRBJ1-2,TRBV6-1,NA,CASSDNIGYTF,TGTGCCAGCAGTGACAACATAGGCTACACCTTC
NA,TRBJ1-1,TRBV7-2,TRBD1,CASSSPQRTGVWDTEAFF,TGTGCCAGCAGCTCGCCCCAACGCACAGGGGTTTGGGACACTGAAGCTTTCTTT
NA,TRBJ2-7,TRBV6-5,NA,CASSSGLDEQYF,TGTGCCAGCAGTTCGGGTCTGGACGAGCAGTACTTC
NA,TRBJ2-3,TRBV18,TRBD1,CASSPLGQAADTQYF,TGTGCCAGCTCACCTCTGGGACAGGCGGCAGATACGCAGTATTTT
NA,TRBJ2-1,TRBV19,TRBD2,CASTGTSGGKYNEQFF,TGTGCCAGTACCGGGACTAGCGGGGGGAAGTACAATGAGCAGTTCTTC
NA,TRBJ1-5,TRBV7-2,TRBD1,CASSLRPGQGEPQHF,TGTGCCAGCAGCTTACGTCCGGGACAGGGTGAGCCCCAGCATTTT
NA,TRBJ1-1,TRBV19,NA,CASSRTVTEAFF,TGTGCCAGTAGTAGGACAGTCACTGAAGCTTTCTTT
NA,TRBJ2-2,TRBV6-5,TRBD1,CASSSGQGSVGELFF,TGTGCCAGCAGTTCGGGACAGGGTTCGGTCGGGGAGCTGTTTTTT
NA,TRBJ2-2,TRBV29-1,TRBD2,CSVGTSGGLSTGELFF,TGCAGCGTCGGGACTAGCGGGGGACTATCCACCGGGGAGCTGTTTTTT
NA,TRBJ2-1,TRBV5-4,TRBD2,CASSFIAGGYNEQFF,TGTGCCAGCAGCTTTATAGCGGGGGGTTACAATGAGCAGTTCTTC
NA,TRBJ2-7,TRBV18,NA,CASSSYRESIYEQYF,TGTGCCAGCTCATCCTACAGGGAATCGATCTACGAGCAGTACTTC
NA,TRBJ2-1,TRBV20-1,TRBD2,CSASSGGGNEQFF,TGCAGTGCTAGTAGCGGGGGTGGAAATGAGCAGTTCTTC
once,TRBJ2-3,TRBV11-2,NA,CASSRWDSVRGTDTQYF,TGTGCCAGCAGCAGATGGGACTCCGTAAGGGGCACAGATACGCAGTATTTT
NA,TRBJ1-5,TRBV9,TRBD1,CASSPGQGNQPQHF,TGTGCCAGCAGCCCGGGACAGGGCAATCAGCCCCAGCATTTT
NA,TRBJ2-1,TRBV4-1,TRBD1,CASSHLGQGADNEQFF,TGCGCCAGCAGCCACCTTGGACAGGGGGCTGACAATGAGCAGTTCTTC
once,TRBJ2-3,TRBV4-2,TRBD2,CASRRGSTDTQYF,TGTGCCAGCAGGCGGGGGTCCACAGATACGCAGTATTTT
NA,TRBJ2-7,TRBV11-2,TRBD2,CASSLDQAGGYEQYF,TGTGCCAGCAGCTTAGATCAAGCGGGAGGGTACGAGCAGTACTTC
few,TRBJ1-6,TRBV7-2,TRBD1,CASSLQGGSSPLHF,TGTGCCAGCAGCTTACAGGGGGGTAGTTCACCCCTCCACTTT
NA,TRBJ1-5,TRBV7-8,TRBD1,CASSSRTGNQPQHF,TGTGCCAGCAGCTCCAGGACAGGGAATCAGCCCCAGCATTTT
NA,TRBJ2-1,TRBV20-1,NA,CSVYGVNEQFF,TGCAGTGTGTACGGGGTCAATGAGCAGTTCTTC
NA,TRBJ1-2,TRBV4-3,NA,CASSQEGQGTGRFNYGYTF,TGCGCCAGCAGCCAAGAGGGTCAAGGAACAGGGAGATTTAACTATGGCTACACCTTC
NA,TRBJ1-5,TRBV30,NA,CAWSQNRVGLSSQPQHF,TGTGCCTGGAGTCAAAACAGGGTAGGATTGAGCAGTCAGCCCCAGCATTTT
NA,TRBJ2-2,TRBV6-4,NA,CASSDSAGETGELFF,TGTGCCAGCAGTGACTCGGCAGGGGAGACCGGGGAGCTGTTTTTT
NA,TRBJ1-2,TRBV9,NA,CASSNGESTGYGYTF,TGTGCCAGCAGCAACGGGGAGTCTACTGGCTATGGCTACACCTTC
NA,TRBJ1-2,TRBV7-2,TRBD1,CASSLVVGQGEYTF,TGTGCCAGCAGCTTAGTCGTCGGACAGGGAGAATACACCTTC
NA,TRBJ2-1,TRBV10-3,TRBD2,CAISELAEKPTYNEQFF,TGTGCCATCAGTGAACTAGCGGAAAAACCGACCTACAATGAGCAGTTCTTC
once,TRBJ2-5,TRBV28,TRBD1,CASSHGQEQETQYF,TGTGCCAGCAGTCATGGACAGGAGCAAGAGACCCAGTACTTC